This section outlines one T cell receptor beta chain sequence together with its context. The junction departs from germline at one end; a sequencing error may be responsible. The data stem from a study of tumor-infiltrating lymphocytes in primary liver carcinoma. Germline loops: CDR1 LGHNA, CDR2 YNFKEQ. The CDR3 extends over 16 amino acids. The study co-extracted DNA and RNA from around 20-30 mg of unsorted bulk tissue. Production of TCR beta cDNA used approximately 480 ng total RNA together with a constant-region primer. Libraries covering TCR beta were generated through three nested multiplex PCR rounds (using a slightly modified ARM-PCR). Forward primers for TRBV1-TRBV30 and a C-beta reverse primer served the first two PCR rounds, at about 10 cycles each. A single record per CDR3 protein comes from TCRdb applying MiXCR to the multiplex PCR reads. This table has tens of thousands of distinct CDR3 sequences, around 64% appearing once.

The chain employs TRBV4-2 and TRBJ2-3, with a weak D call TRBD1 (5 bases). The TCR was taken from a man between 35 and 55 years old with primary liver carcinoma and hepatitis B virus infection. Sequences were obtained from liver tumor tissue from sampling region 5. The subset is: tumor region T5, tumor centre. The CDR3 region is CDSSQDKGQRSDTQYF. In DNA form, the CDR3 reads TGTGACAGCAGCCAAGATAAGGGGCAGAGGTCAGATACGCAGTATTTT.